Following are 18 T cell receptor beta chains from one sample sequenced in a study of T cells in localized non-small cell lung cancer. Generated by immunoSEQ multiplex PCR, the TCRdb table keeps only in-frame clones and is missing some. The sample lists just under 700 clones; roughly 21% were seen once. The source was normal lung tissue next to the tumor, collected before any cancer treatment. The origin of the receptors is a female donor older than 55 with stage II lung adenocarcinoma.

The V call is TRBV12-5, the J call TRBJ2-1; no clear D gene. The CDR3 spans 12 residues. The V end was cut by 2 bases, the J end by 8 bases, with 7 bases between. Germline V lookup: CDR1 LGHNT, CDR2 FRNRAP. This chain's CDR3 is CASGLRSDEQFF. The CDR3 nucleotides are TGTGCTAGTGGTTTGAGATCCGATGAGCAGTTCTTC.

This clone was detected a few times. This sequence joins TRBV9 and TRBJ2-1, with D possibly being TRBD1 or TRBD2 (5 bases each). With 0 bases removed from V and 9 bases from J, the gap between germline ends came to 13 bases. Germline V CDR1 and CDR2: SGDLS, YYNGEE. The CDR3 length is 14 residues. DNA for the CDR3: TGTGCCAGCAGCGTAGAGGGGACCGGTAGTGAGCAGTTCTTC. Translation: CASSVEGTGSEQFF.

This clone is termed medium-sized. This chain's CDR3 is CASSFYEGSEAFF. DNA for the CDR3: TGTGCCAGCAGCTTTTACGAGGGATCTGAAGCTTTCTTT. The chain joins TRBV7-2 to TRBJ1-1; no reliable D call. CDR3 length equals 13 residues. V lost 3 bases, J lost 6 bases, and 11 bases lay in between. Germline CDR1 and CDR2: SGHTA and FQGNSA. Variable domain in full (rest from reference TRBV7-2 and TRBJ1-1): GAGVSQSPSNKVTEKGKDVELRCDPISGHTALYWYRQSLGQGLEFLIYFQGNSAPDKSGLPSDRFSAERTGGSVSTLTIQRTQQEDSAVYLCASSFYEGSEAFFGQGTRLTVV.

This clone has more than one count but fewer than ten. The chain uses TRBV11-3 and TRBJ2-7, with TRBD2 matching over 9 bases. This CDR3 has 15 amino acids. V gave up 5 bases and J gave up 3 bases; unmatched junction bases: 8. Germline V gene sequence: CDR1 SGHNT, CDR2 YENEEA. The CDR3 DNA sequence: TGTGCCAGCAGCCCTGGGGCTAGCGGGAACTACGAGCAGTACTTC. Its translation is CASSPGASGNYEQYF.

The rearrangement uses TRBV11-3 and TRBJ1-1; maybe TRBD1 (5 bases). Germline values: CDR1 SGHNT, CDR2 YENEEA. The ends were cut back, 5 bases at V and 4 bases at J, with 14 bases in the middle. CDR3 length equals 14 residues. The chain's CDR3 is CASSPRGLGTEAFF. The CDR3 nucleotides are TGTGCCAGCAGCCCTAGGGGATTGGGCACTGAAGCTTTCTTT.

By share of the sample, this clone is large. The chain couples TRBV19 to TRBJ1-1; a possible D gene is TRBD1 (5 bases). Trimming cost V 5 bases and J 0 bases, with 7 bases left between them. Germline CDR1 and CDR2: LNHDA and SQIVND (reference sequence). CDR3 size: 13 residues. CDR3 coding DNA: TGTGCCAGTAGTGACAGATTGAACACTGAAGCTTTCTTT. Protein sequence: CASSDRLNTEAFF.

Sample share makes this clone medium-sized. The CDR3: CASSPRGTDRNEQFF. The CDR3, as DNA: TGTGCCAGCAGCCCTCGAGGGACAGATAGAAATGAGCAGTTCTTC. The chain uses TRBV11-3 and TRBJ2-1, with TRBD1 matching 7 bases. CDR3 size: 15 residues. The germline V gene has CDR1 SGHNT and CDR2 YENEEA. V shed 5 bases, J shed 7 bases, and the junction held 11 bases outside the gene matches.

The chain combines TRBV11-3 with TRBJ1-2, with D unclear. This CDR3 is 14 amino acids long. Germline loops: CDR1 SGHNT, CDR2 YENEEA. Trimming cost V 5 bases and J 4 bases, with 14 bases left between them. In nucleotides, the CDR3 is TGTGCCAGCAGCGCCTTATCAGGATTCTATGGCTACACCTTC. The encoded protein is CASSALSGFYGYTF.

The V and J genes are TRBV29-1 and TRBJ2-7; D unresolved. This CDR3 spans 14 amino acids. Germline V gene sequence: CDR1 SQVTM, CDR2 ANQGSEA. V was trimmed by 2 bases and J by 1 base, leaving 12 bases between them. CDR3 protein: CSVESAGSSYEQYF. CDR3 DNA sequence: TGCAGCGTTGAATCTGCAGGTAGTTCCTACGAGCAGTACTTC.

The chain carries TRBV6-8 and TRBJ1-1; the D is unclear. CDR1 is MNHGY and CDR2 is SAAAGT in the germline V gene. V shed 8 bases and J shed 5 bases, with 15 bases lying between them. CDR3 length: 13 residues. The CDR3 protein is CASVTELGTEAFF. CDR3 nucleotide sequence: TGTGCCAGCGTAACAGAATTAGGGACTGAAGCTTTCTTT.

In its sample, this clone was seen a few times. The chain combines TRBV19 with TRBJ2-2, with 10 bases lining up with TRBD2. V lost 5 bases to trimming and J lost 4 bases; unmatched junction nucleotides: 7. The CDR3 sequence is 16 residues long. The germline V gene has CDR1 LNHDA and CDR2 SQIVND (reference sequence). CDR3 loop: CASSSLAGVATGELFF. The CDR3 nucleotides read TGTGCCAGTAGTTCGCTAGCGGGAGTGGCCACCGGGGAGCTGTTTTTT.

V is TRBV6-8 and J is TRBJ2-3; D is unresolved. The CDR3 totals 13 residues. The germline V and J ends were trimmed by 8 bases and 4 bases, with 13 bases remaining between them. Germline V gene data show CDR1 as MNHGY and CDR2 as SAAAGT. The CDR3 loop reads CASSQVASDTQYF. CDR3 bases: TGTGCCAGCTCCCAGGTGGCCTCAGATACGCAGTATTTT.

A few counts support this clone. The chain recombines TRBV29-1 with TRBJ2-1, with TRBD1 matching 9 bases. J was trimmed by 9 bases and V by 7 bases; bases with no gene match: 10. The length of the CDR3 is 13 residues. Germline-derived CDR1 and CDR2 are SQVTM and ANQGSEA. This chain's CDR3 is CSGRQGGTGEQFF. The CDR3, as DNA: TGCAGCGGCCGACAGGGGGGGACCGGTGAGCAGTTCTTC.

The rearrangement uses TRBV6-9 and TRBJ1-1; D gene ambiguous. The CDR3 totals 13 residues. The V gene lost 6 bases and the J gene lost 6 bases, with 14 bases spanning the gap. The germline gives CDR1 MNHGY, CDR2 SVAAGI. This CDR3 reads CASRKIGEAEAFF. The CDR3 DNA reads as TGTGCCAGCAGGAAGATCGGGGAGGCTGAAGCTTTCTTT.

The genes are TRBV28 and TRBJ2-7; D perhaps matches TRBD2 (5 bases). The V end was cut by 6 bases, the J end by 4 bases, with 16 bases between. Germline V lookup: CDR1 MDHEN, CDR2 SYDVKM. The length of the CDR3 is 14 residues. CDR3 in amino acids: CASSLAVVGYEQYF. As DNA, the CDR3 is TGTGCCAGCAGCCTAGCCGTCGTGGGATACGAGCAGTACTTC. Combining the CDR3 with reference TRBV28 and TRBJ2-7 gives the whole variable domain DVKVTQSSRYLVKRTGEKVFLECVQDMDHENMFWYRQDPGLGLRLIYFSYDVKMKEKGDIPEGYSVSREKKERFSLILESASTNQTSMYLCASSLAVVGYEQYFGPGTRLTVT.

The chain recombines TRBV19 with TRBJ2-7; D could derive from TRBD1 or TRBD2 (5 bases each). The germline CDR1 and CDR2 sequences are LNHDA and SQIVND (reference sequence). Trimming pared 3 bases from V and 2 bases from J, leaving 8 bases between. This CDR3 is 13 amino acids long. DNA of the CDR3: TGTGCCAGTAGTATCCAGGGAGCCTACGAGCAGTACTTC. Its translation: CASSIQGAYEQYF.

The CDR3 nucleotides read TGTGCCAGCAGTGACCGACAGGGTGGAAACACCATATATTTT. Residues: CASSDRQGGNTIYF. This chain connects TRBV6-8 to TRBJ1-3; 7 positions match TRBD1. V shed 5 bases and J 3 bases; nucleotides not matched to a gene: 4. CDR3 length equals 14 residues. Germline assignment: CDR1 MNHGY and CDR2 SAAAGT.

This sequence joins TRBV28 and TRBJ2-7; D unclear. Germline V gene sequence: CDR1 MDHEN, CDR2 SYDVKM. With 5 bases removed from V and 3 bases from J, the gap between germline ends came to 20 bases. This CDR3 spans 16 amino acids. CDR3 residues: CASSRYPVKGNYEQYF. The DNA of the CDR3 is TGTGCCAGCAGTCGTTACCCGGTCAAGGGAAACTACGAGCAGTACTTC.